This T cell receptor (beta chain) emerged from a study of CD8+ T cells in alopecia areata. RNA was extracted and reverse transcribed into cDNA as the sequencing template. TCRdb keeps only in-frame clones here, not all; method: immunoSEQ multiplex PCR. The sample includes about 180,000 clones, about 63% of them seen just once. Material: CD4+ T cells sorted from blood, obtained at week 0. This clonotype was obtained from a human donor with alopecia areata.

The CDR3 here is CASSRRGTENYGYTF. Written as DNA, the CDR3 is TGCGCCAGCAGCCGGAGAGGGACAGAGAACTATGGCTACACCTTC. This chain links TRBV5-1 with TRBJ1-2, with TRBD1 identical over 7 bases. After removal of 4 bases from V and 2 bases from J, the junction contained 8 bases not matched to a gene. The CDR3 runs to 15 residues. From germline, CDR1 is SGHRS and CDR2 YFSETQ.